The clone carrying this T cell receptor (beta chain) appeared a few times. Assay used: immunoSEQ multiplex PCR; TCRdb lists only in-frame clones, some missing. The repertoire holds tens of thousands of clones, roughly nine tenths seen once, with around 3.1% in the top ten. This sample stems from a study of cytotoxic CD8 clonotypes in ibrutinib-treated CLL. Study-wide background: Among patients, around 25 responded partially and 2 completely; around 15 then stayed remitted and some twelve progressed after median approximately 70 months. Treatment had run for a median roughly eleven months, range 6 to 36, when response samples were taken.

Trimming took 1 base from V and 9 from J, leaving 11 bases between them. The germline CDR1 and CDR2 sequences are SGDLS and YYNGEE. CDR3 size: 13 residues. This chain links TRBV9 with TRBJ1-5; D perhaps matches TRBD1 (5 bases). This clonotype was sampled from a human donor with chronic lymphocytic leukemia. The sequenced sample was PBMCs, obtained after 12 months of ibrutinib treatment. CDR3 residues: CASSVQGDTPQHF. DNA of the CDR3: TGTGCCAGCAGCGTACAGGGTGATACGCCCCAGCATTTT.